These 15 T cell receptor beta chains were sequenced from one sample in a study of T cell responses to AZD1222 COVID-19 vaccine. Produced via immunoSEQ multiplex PCR; TCRdb's table is partial and in-frame only. This table holds under 95,000 clones, around 87% found once. Sample: peripheral blood, taken on day 0 of AZD1222 vaccination. These receptors originate from an adult in good health.

The chain uses TRBV19 and TRBJ2-7; 11 nucleotides agree with TRBD2. CDR3 length: 15 residues. Germline V gene sequence: CDR1 LNHDA, CDR2 SQIVND (reference sequence). V gave up 4 bases and J gave up 3 bases; unmatched junction bases: 5. The CDR3 reads CASSTRLAGFYEQYF. DNA for the CDR3: TGTGCCAGTAGTACCCGACTAGCGGGGTTCTACGAGCAGTACTTC.

The CDR3 nucleotides are TGCGCCAGCAGCCAAGATATGCAGATATATAATTCACCCCTCCACTTT. It yields the protein CASSQDMQIYNSPLHF. This chain joins TRBV4-3 and TRBJ1-6, with D unclear. V dropped 0 bases and J dropped 4 bases, with 10 bases sitting between them. This CDR3 region has 16 residues. Germline CDR1 is LGHNA and CDR2 is YSLEER.

The chain carries TRBV2 and TRBJ1-4, with D uncertain. The V end lost 10 bases, the J end lost 10 bases, and 19 bases lay between the germline ends. This CDR3 spans 13 amino acids. Per germline, CDR1 SNHLY and CDR2 FYNNEI. CDR3 in amino acids: CATTLSTTGKLFF. CDR3 in DNA: TGTGCCACTACCTTATCGACGACGGGAAAACTGTTTTTT.

The V call is TRBV11-2, the J call TRBJ1-1; D is possibly TRBD1 (6 bases). The CDR3 has 15 amino acids. With 7 bases removed from V and 3 bases from J, the gap between germline ends came to 18 bases. Germline loops: CDR1 SGHAT, CDR2 FQNNGV. The CDR3: CASKRLREGDTEAFF. The CDR3 bases are TGTGCCAGCAAAAGGTTGAGGGAGGGGGACACTGAAGCTTTCTTT.

V and J are TRBV15 and TRBJ2-7; D could derive from TRBD1 or TRBD2 (5 bases each). V was shortened by 5 bases and J by 0 bases, with 14 bases between the two germline ends. Germline V gives CDR1 LNHNV, CDR2 YYDKDF (reference sequence). The CDR3 spans 15 residues. The CDR3: CATSPTGQISYEQYF. The CDR3 nucleotides are TGTGCCACCAGCCCCACGGGGCAGATCTCCTACGAGCAGTACTTC.

The chain combines TRBV19 with TRBJ1-2; 10 positions agree with TRBD1. The CDR3 is 13 residues long. J gave up 8 bases and V 4 bases, and 4 bases lay outside the gene matches. Germline assignment: CDR1 LNHDA and CDR2 SQIVND (reference sequence). The CDR3 is CASSTGTGAGYTF. The CDR3 DNA reads as TGTGCCAGTAGTACGGGGACAGGGGCCGGCTACACCTTC.

This clone was seen a single time. V is TRBV6-2 or TRBV6-3 and J is TRBJ2-3; D unresolved. Trimming pared 4 bases from V and 2 bases from J, leaving 13 bases between. The CDR3 contains 15 residues. CDR1 is MNHEY and CDR2 is SVGEGT in the germline V gene. CDR3 nucleotide sequence: TGTGCCAGCAGTTTCTACCAGACTCCCACAGATACGCAGTATTTT. This sequence encodes CASSFYQTPTDTQYF.

The chain combines TRBV5-5 with TRBJ1-5; maybe TRBD1 (5 bases). The CDR3 spans 13 residues. In germline, CDR1 is SGHKS, CDR2 YYEKEE (reference sequence). V lost 0 bases, J lost 7 bases, and 8 bases lay in between. CDR3 in DNA: TGTGCCAGCAGCTTGGTGGGGGAGCAGCCCCAGCATTTT. Its protein product is CASSLVGEQPQHF.

V usage is TRBV4-1 and J usage is TRBJ1-1; perhaps TRBD1 as D (6 bases). Trimming removed 1 base at V and 10 bases at J, with 13 bases between. The CDR3 is 13 amino acids. Germline V gives CDR1 MGHRA, CDR2 YSYEKL. As DNA, the CDR3 is TGCGCCAGCAGCCAAGGTCGACAGGTGGGAGCTTTCTTT. It is translated as CASSQGRQVGAFF.

This rearrangement joins TRBV4-3 to TRBJ2-2; TRBD1 might be the D (5 bases). The V gene's germline CDR1 is LGHNA and CDR2 YSLEER. There are 17 residues in the CDR3. V lost 3 bases to trimming and J lost 1 base, with 15 bases between them. In DNA, the CDR3 is TGCGCCAGCAGCCAGGGCCTACAGGCAGTGAACACCGGGGAGCTGTTTTTT. It specifies CASSQGLQAVNTGELFF.

This CDR3 is CASSPGSGTRTEAFF. Written as DNA, the CDR3 is TGTGCCAGCAGCCCAGGATCGGGGACACGCACTGAAGCTTTCTTT. J is TRBJ1-1 and V is TRBV27; possible D gene TRBD1, 6 bases. V was pared by 6 bases and J by 4 bases, with 18 bases between. The germline V gene encodes CDR1 MNHEY and CDR2 SMNVEV (reference sequence). This CDR3 contains 15 residues.

The chain combines TRBV7-2 with TRBJ2-2; D is perhaps TRBD2 (7 bases). The V gene lost 3 bases and the J gene lost 6 bases, with 11 bases spanning the gap. This CDR3 region has 14 residues. Germline CDR1 reads SGHTA; CDR2 reads FQGNSA. CDR3 bases: TGTGCCAGCAGCTTTGGGGGGGCGGCCGGGGAGCTGTTTTTT. Its translation is CASSFGGAAGELFF.

The rearrangement links TRBV6-5 to TRBJ1-5, with D possibly TRBD1 on 5 matching bases. Germline CDR1 is MNHEY and CDR2 is SVGAGI. CDR3 length: 14 residues. V lost 6 bases, J lost 6 bases, and 15 bases lay in between. The CDR3 protein is CASRRQRGIQPQHF. Written as DNA, the CDR3 is TGTGCCAGCAGGCGACAGCGGGGAATTCAGCCCCAGCATTTT.

The J gene is TRBJ1-4, the V gene TRBV5-5; a weak D match, TRBD1 (6 bases). V lost 4 bases to trimming and J lost 0 bases, with 13 bases between them. Germline V gene sequence: CDR1 SGHKS, CDR2 YYEKEE (reference sequence). The CDR3 is 16 amino acids. This CDR3 reads CASSLGGGTTNEKLFF. In DNA form, the CDR3 reads TGTGCCAGCAGCCTCGGGGGGGGCACAACTAATGAAAAACTGTTTTTT. Full variable domain (missing parts from reference TRBV5-5 and TRBJ1-4): DAGVTQSPTHLIKTRGQQVTLRCSPISGHKSVSWYQQVLGQGPQFIFQYYEKEERGRGNFPDRFSARQFPNYSSELNVNALLLGDSALYLCASSLGGGTTNEKLFFGSGTQLSVL.

This clone was picked up one time. The chain combines TRBV18 with TRBJ1-2; the D gene is possibly TRBD1 (5 bases). Trimming stripped 2 bases from V and 5 bases from J, with 21 bases between. The CDR3 has 17 amino acids. Germline values: CDR1 KGHSH, CDR2 LQKENI. CDR3 DNA: TGTGCCAGCTCACCATATAAAGACAGCCTGTCCTCGTATGGCTACACCTTC. This gives the protein CASSPYKDSLSSYGYTF.